This T cell receptor beta chain is drawn from a study of OX40 agonist ivuxolimab in advanced cancers. Turning to the study itself: Prior therapy, whether anti-PD-1, anti-PD-L1 or anti-CTLA-4, was allowed, and less than 45% had some.

Assay used: immunoSEQ multiplex PCR; TCRdb lists only in-frame clones, some missing. The sample consists of under 95,000 clones, about 89% of them appearing once. The germline V and J ends were trimmed by 10 bases and 1 base, with 13 bases remaining between them. Germline V gives CDR1 MNHNS, CDR2 SASEGT. The CDR3 is 13 amino acids. The sequence was obtained from an adult with an advanced solid tumor such as melanoma, head and neck, liver or kidney cancer. The rearrangement links TRBV6-1 to TRBJ1-1; D uncertain. The sample in question was CD4+ or CD8+ T cells sorted from blood, obtained in a trial of the OX40 agonist ivuxolimab. CDR3 nucleotides: TGTGCCACCGTCTTCGGGAGGAACACTGAAGCTTTCTTT. This gives the protein CATVFGRNTEAFF.